This T cell receptor (beta chain) was observed in a study of cytomegalovirus exposure and HLA in healthy donors (dated by TCRdb to the late 2010s). Context from the whole study: An earlier analysis of several hundred of the donors reported 276 Gb of sequence data and approximately 120 million unique TCR beta sequences obtained from some 200 million T cells. Donor age, sex, ethnicity and CMV serostatus were compiled alongside the repertoire data. Of the roughly 410 genotyped donors, roughly 76% were placed in the genetic ancestry cluster associated with self-reported Caucasian donors. Using immunosequencing, the study profiled T cell repertoires from 666 subjects and related those repertoires to cytomegalovirus serostatus. Among some 410 genotyped donors of the cohort, an average of about 240,000 unique TCR beta nucleotide sequences were sequenced per donor, about a sixth of them non-productive. In a later genetic analysis, genome-wide SNP genotypes for 398 of the 666 donors were used, and that subset was treated as a discovery cohort. A separate validation cohort of more than 100 different subjects was used in addition to the roughly 670-subject first cohort. To study patterns of TCR occurrence, a later analysis re-analyzed previously published TCR beta repertoires from around 670 donors and added high-resolution HLA genotyping. To decide whether each TCR beta V gene segment behaved as functional or pseudogenic, an earlier analysis of some 540 of the donors relied on high-throughput TCR beta sequencing. Class I and class II HLA loci were covered by the typing at four-digit resolution. An early release covering about 600 HLA-typed donors comprised about 300 gigabases of sequencing data and around 86 million unique TCR sequences. Four to six DR-DQ haplotypes were handled as single units for association and clustering, since linkage in the cohort was strong. Typing coverage differed by locus: A, B, C, DRB1 and DQB1 were typed in roughly 620-630 donors, DQA1 in about 500, DPA1 in 600 to 610, and DPB1 in just under 490. Rather than drawing on any new phenotypic data, the later analysis identified candidate immune exposures from TCR beta sequences and the way those sequences occurred across donors. Every discovery cohort repertoire had been produced on one sequencing platform. The study combined high-throughput TCR immunosequencing, statistical association of individual TCRs with disease status, and machine learning to predict cytomegalovirus infection status. The study aimed to test whether signatures of past pathogen exposure could be identified by cataloging public T cell receptors.

The cohort consisted of fewer than 700 healthy bone marrow donors. Cohort members were all nominally healthy when sampled, although unrecorded immune exposures were likely present. The donor tested CMV seronegative, placing the donor among the 350 or so seronegative members of the cohort. Every donor gave a peripheral blood sample, and the peripheral blood mononuclear cells from that sample were used for TCR beta sequencing. Genomic DNA extraction from the blood cell samples was performed with the Qiagen DNeasy Blood Extraction Kit. Between the V and J ends, shortened by 0 bases and 6 bases respectively, the junction contains 7 bases. The germline V gene encodes CDR1 SGHRS and CDR2 YFSETQ. The CDR3, cysteine through phenylalanine, is 14 amino acids long. The DNA shown is the 42-base CDR3, in frame from base 1. Library creation used the immunoSEQ multiplex PCR assay. The multiplex PCR relied on a mix of 60 forward primers for TCR Vbeta segments and 13 reverse primers for TCR Jbeta segments. The CDR3 region of rearranged TCR beta genes was amplified from genomic DNA with a multiplex PCR assay. On the Illumina HiSeq System, the amplified TCR beta libraries were sequenced as 87-base-pair reads. As for how the authors treated the data: A later analysis counted some 80 million unique TCR beta chains across the 640 or so repertoires, and 9 million to 14 million of these chains were shared by at least two donors. Raw reads were error-corrected and collapsed into unique sequences by a nearest-neighbor algorithm in which closely related sequences were merged to remove PCR and sequencing errors. Alignment of CDR3 sequences to IMGT reference sequences was used to assign V, D and J gene segments. For a sequence to be retained, at least a six-nucleotide match to both a V gene segment and a J gene segment was required. A rearrangement counted as productive if the CDR3 had no stop codons and remained in frame with V and J, and every other rearrangement counted as non-productive. CDR3 was defined according to IMGT convention as the region running from the second conserved V-encoded cysteine to the conserved J-encoded phenylalanine. The earlier analysis of more than 450 of the donors excluded sequences that lacked an unambiguous match to a single V gene segment. An earlier analysis of fewer than 750 of the donors called V segments functional above 56.7% productive rearrangements and segregating when the between-donor standard deviation exceeded 5%. To diagnose cytomegalovirus status from the catalog of TCR beta chain sequences, a statistical classification framework was built. In a later analysis, TCR nucleotide sequences were compared against IMGT/GENE-DB human TR gene sequences so that V and J genes could be assigned. Using the TCRdist pipeline, a later analysis assigned CDR3 sequences along with most-parsimonious VDJ recombination scenarios. A later analysis defined each TCR beta chain by its CDR3 amino acid sequence plus V-gene family, and excluded reads lacking a unique V-gene family. A later analysis removed nearly 600 highly shared, low-generation-probability nucleotide sequences to deal with suspected cross-contamination and a sequencing artifact. For each public chain, a later analysis derived a clonal expansion index from normalized ranks of inferred template counts within each repertoire. Generation probabilities in a later analysis came from a VDJ recombination model fitted to out-of-frame rearrangements, and those results were checked against IGoR. Hypergeometric tests were used in a later analysis to score TCR-TCR, TCR-HLA and TCR-CMV co-occurrence, with a repertoire-size bias correction applied to the TCR pairs. In a later analysis, false discovery rates were estimated by permuting HLA or CMV assignments 20 times. In a later analysis, co-occurring TCRs were grouped with DBSCAN, and TCRdist sequence similarity was added when clustering was performed within HLA-allele-positive subsets. Co-occurrence clustering excluded repertoires with fewer than 30,000 or more than 120,000 public chains, plus five with anomalous nucleotide sharing. TCRdb limited this immuneACCESS table to in-frame rearrangements with V and J called. A share of clones is missing; checked studies link under half to unresolved V genes, and the rest is unexplained. That table is the source of V, J and clone size, and D and trimming were worked out from the DNA. Per the sample table, the count is 150,000 or so clones. The top ten clones comprise under 2% of the sample.

With regard to this clone: The antigen it recognizes is unknown.

The full study reports these points: Correlated functional status among segregating V segments might be attributable to linkage disequilibrium, but an unknown experimental factor could not be ruled out. A cluster of highly shared sequence variants was judged likely to be a technical artifact of the sequencing pipeline. A later analysis reported that several top co-occurrence clusters appeared linked to parvovirus B19, influenza, CMV and Epstein-Barr virus. The earlier analysis of fewer than 750 of the donors excluded some 16 rarely observed V segments, including chromosome 9 orphons, because counts were too low. Strong co-occurrence of HLA alleles, especially DR and DQ, made assigning TCR associations to individual alleles difficult. In a later genetic analysis, a missense DCLRE1C variant was associated with V-gene and J-gene trimming of TCR beta chains, and the association was replicated in an independent cohort. HLA typing was unavailable for some donors at each locus, so association tests used only the typed subset. In this cohort, only TCR beta chains were sequenced, and detectable features were limited by the absence of alpha or paired-chain data. Presence/absence analyses assumed roughly uniform sequencing depth across donors, an assumption that may not hold. A later analysis found that most CMV-associated TCR beta chains appeared HLA-restricted, with HLA associations seemingly driven largely by CMV exposure. The classifier was reported to diagnose cytomegalovirus status with high specificity and sensitivity in both the original and validation cohorts. Most TCR sequences were seen in very few donors, while some public TCRs were found in many individuals. Some IMGT-functional V segments, including TRBV6-2 and TRBV6-3, could not be told apart with the 87-base-pair reads, so those segments were excluded. Compared with the roughly 670-donor mean, donors in an Asian-associated ancestry cluster had fewer N-insertions in productive TCRs, according to a later genetic analysis. The study gave a list of about 170 TCR beta chains associated with cytomegalovirus. A further reported finding was that TCR beta sequences accurately predicted the HLA-A and HLA-B alleles for most subjects in the first cohort. Broadly in line with IMGT annotations, most TCR beta V segments showed up in productive rearrangements about 90% or about 30% of the time in an earlier analysis of under 700 of the donors. The authors suggested that the approach could potentially be extended to other disease states and immunological phenotypes. A later analysis associated 15,000 to 20,000 TCR beta sequences with specific HLA alleles at a false discovery rate of 0.05. In vitro tests confirmed that a few of the cytomegalovirus-associated TCR beta chains recognize cytomegalovirus antigens. The only immune exposure information available for the cohort was CMV serostatus. A later analysis found that HLA-associated TCR beta chains were more clonally expanded and had lower generation probabilities than equally common non-associated chains. A later analysis found that TCR association rates varied across HLA loci, with DRB1 alleles showing the most associated TCRs and HLA-C alleles the fewest.

The source of this sequence is a woman aged 45 to 65 in good health and CMV-seronegative. The sequence is built from TRBV5-1 and TRBJ1-6; the D gene cannot be named for sure. The sequencing sample was made of PBMCs. The nucleotide sequence reads as follows: TGCGCCAGCAGCTTGGAACAGCTTAATTCACCCCTCCACTTT. Translated, this gives CASSLEQLNSPLHF. This CDR3, with the reference TRBV5-1 and TRBJ1-6 proteins standing in past its ends, gives the full variable domain KAGVTQTPRYLIKTRGQQVTLSCSPISGHRSVSWYQQTPGQGLQFLFEYFSETQRNKGNFPGRFSGRQFSNSRSEMNVSTLELGDSALYLCASSLEQLNSPLHFGNGTRLTVT.